Below are 11 T cell receptor beta chains sequenced from a single sample in a study of T-cell memory formation after mild COVID-19. Each CDR3 protein gets one entry after TCRdb re-called the 5' RACE reads with MiXCR. The sample includes approximately 480,000 distinct CDR3 sequences, 18% seen only once; the top ten take 12%. Sequenced material: PBMCs or a T cell subset sorted from them (not recorded which). These receptors all come from an adult woman who had mild COVID-19 (a few samples of this study predate the infection). Cell type and time point are not known.

This rearrangement joins TRBV7-9 to TRBJ2-7, with TRBD2 matching over 7 bases. Germline trimming cut 5 bases from V and 2 bases from J; bases unmatched to any gene: 12. This CDR3 comprises 16 residues. Germline CDR1 is SEHNR and CDR2 is FQNEAQ (reference sequence). CDR3 sequence reads: CASSRTGGSTAYEQYF. The CDR3, as DNA: TGTGCCAGCAGCCGCACGGGGGGATCTACCGCCTACGAGCAGTACTTC.

This clonotype occurred a few times. The chain couples TRBV4-1 to TRBJ2-6; 7 bases line up with TRBD1. The CDR3 extends over 18 amino acids. The germline gives CDR1 MGHRA, CDR2 YSYEKL. J was trimmed by 1 base and V by 1 base; bases with no gene match: 7. The CDR3 DNA sequence: TGCGCCAGCAGCCAAGCACAGGGGCTTATATCTGGGGCCAACGTCCTGACTTTC. Protein sequence: CASSQAQGLISGANVLTF.

This CDR3 is CASSLDLRLATIEQFF. In DNA, the CDR3 is TGTGCCAGCAGCTTAGATCTTCGGCTAGCTACGATTGAGCAGTTCTTC. This rearrangement joins TRBV11-2 to TRBJ2-1; D perhaps matches TRBD2 (5 bases). V lost 0 bases to trimming and J lost 9 bases, with 18 bases between them. The CDR3 is 16 amino acids. CDR1 SGHAT and CDR2 FQNNGV come from the germline V gene. Looking up the rest from reference TRBV11-2 and TRBJ2-1 gives the full variable domain: EAGVAQSPRYKIIEKRQSVAFWCNPISGHATLYWYQQILGQGPKLLIQFQNNGVVDDSQLPKDRFSAERLKGVDSTLKIQPAKLEDSAVYLCASSLDLRLATIEQFFGPGTRLTVL.

This clonotype has only a few counts. This chain connects TRBV7-9 to TRBJ2-3; no firm D call. V lost 4 bases to trimming and J lost 4 bases, with 6 bases between them. In germline, CDR1 is SEHNR, CDR2 FQNEAQ (reference sequence). This CDR3 contains 12 residues. DNA of the CDR3: TGTGCCAGCAGCTCGAACGCAGATACGCAGTATTTT. It yields the protein CASSSNADTQYF. Full variable domain (missing parts from reference TRBV7-9 and TRBJ2-3): DTGVSQNPRHKITKRGQNVTFRCDPISEHNRLYWYRQTLGQGPEFLTYFQNEAQLEKSRLLSDRFSAERPKGSFSTLEIQRTEQGDSAMYLCASSSNADTQYFGPGTRLTVL.

The V gene is TRBV20-1, the J gene TRBJ2-5, with TRBD2 identical over 11 bases. The length of the CDR3 is 18 residues. The V and J ends lost 5 bases and 0 bases, in that order; junction bases with no gene match: 14. The germline CDR1 and CDR2 sequences are DFQATT and SNEGSKA (reference sequence). The chain's CDR3 is CSAPRKGLAGGYQETQYF. The CDR3 region has the DNA TGCAGTGCTCCCCGAAAGGGGCTAGCGGGAGGCTACCAAGAGACCCAGTACTTC.

This chain's CDR3 is CASSLGRTGVNSPLHF. The CDR3 DNA sequence: TGTGCCAGCAGCTTAGGCCGGACAGGGGTTAATTCACCCCTCCACTTT. The chain carries TRBV13 and TRBJ1-6; 9 nucleotides align to TRBD1. With 0 bases clipped from V and 6 bases from J, the junction kept 3 bases outside the gene matches. The CDR3 is 16 amino acids. In germline, CDR1 is PRHDT, CDR2 FYEKMQ (reference sequence).

This sequence joins TRBV7-3 and TRBJ2-3; 11 nucleotides agree with TRBD2. V gave up 5 bases and J gave up 2 bases; unmatched junction bases: 15. The CDR3 runs to 19 residues. CDR1 is SGHTA and CDR2 is FQGTGA in the germline V gene. The CDR3 nucleotides are TGTGCCAGCAGCCTCGACCCGTCTGGGACTAGCGGTCCCACAGATACGCAGTATTTT. Protein product: CASSLDPSGTSGPTDTQYF.

This clonotype was seen only a few times. V and J are TRBV5-1 and TRBJ2-1; tentatively, D is TRBD1 or TRBD2 (5 bases each). With 0 bases removed from V and 2 bases from J, the gap between germline ends came to 12 bases. The CDR3 has 16 amino acids. CDR1 is SGHRS, CDR2 YFSETQ, per germline. This chain's CDR3 is CASSLGAGTTYNEQFF. Written as DNA, the CDR3 is TGCGCCAGCAGCTTGGGGGCAGGGACGACCTACAATGAGCAGTTCTTC. Combining the CDR3 with reference TRBV5-1 and TRBJ2-1 gives the whole variable domain KAGVTQTPRYLIKTRGQQVTLSCSPISGHRSVSWYQQTPGQGLQFLFEYFSETQRNKGNFPGRFSGRQFSNSRSEMNVSTLELGDSALYLCASSLGAGTTYNEQFFGPGTRLTVL.

The chain recombines TRBV2 with TRBJ2-4; the D gene is possibly TRBD1 (5 bases). Germline CDR1 SNHLY, CDR2 FYNNEI. There are 16 residues in the CDR3. With 6 bases removed from V and 0 bases from J, the gap between germline ends came to 15 bases. The CDR3 nucleotides read TGTGCCAGCAGCCCCAGGGCTACACTAGCCAAAAACATTCAGTACTTC. Amino acid sequence: CASSPRATLAKNIQYF.

The chain joins TRBV13 to TRBJ2-1; 7 positions match TRBD2. Germline lookup yields CDR1 PRHDT and CDR2 FYEKMQ (reference sequence). This CDR3 comprises 13 residues. V lost 7 bases to trimming and J lost 9 bases; unmatched junction nucleotides: 9. The CDR3 spells CASNTERDGEQFF. CDR3 nucleotides: TGTGCCAGCAATACGGAGCGGGACGGTGAGCAGTTCTTC. Complete variable domain (other parts from reference TRBV13 and TRBJ2-1): AAGVIQSPRHLIKEKRETATLKCYPIPRHDTVYWYQQGPGQDPQFLISFYEKMQSDKGSIPDRFSAQQFSDYHSELNMSSLELGDSALYFCASNTERDGEQFFGPGTRLTVL.

The sample holds a few counts of this clonotype. J is TRBJ2-5 and V is TRBV29-1; either TRBD1 or TRBD2 may supply D (5 bases each). CDR3 length: 13 residues. Deletions cut 6 bases from V and 3 bases from J, with 14 bases between. The germline V gene has CDR1 SQVTM and CDR2 ANQGSEA. CDR3 coding DNA: TGCAGCGTGGATTCCGGGACCAAAGAGACCCAGTACTTC. This gives the protein CSVDSGTKETQYF.